The 28 T cell receptor beta chains below were found in one sample sequenced in a study of T cell repertoires in cytomegalovirus infection. For these receptors, no antigen is known. MiXCR was run by TCRdb on the reads, yielding one entry per CDR3 protein. Here the sample spans a few hundred thousand distinct CDR3 sequences, 20% to 25% being singletons. The starting material was cultured PBMCs, obtained from culture after CMV antigen stimulation. The receptor set was obtained from a human donor in good health (CMV status not recorded). Some clones in this sample may be carry-over from other donors' samples.

This chain connects TRBV7-9 to TRBJ2-3; maybe TRBD2 (6 bases). Per the germline V gene, CDR1 is SEHNR and CDR2 is FQNEAQ (reference sequence). Between the trimmed V and J ends, which lost 2 bases and 3 bases, there was a span of 9 bases. The CDR3 runs 14 residues. The CDR3: CASSLPGLTDTQYF. The CDR3 nucleotides are TGTGCCAGCAGCTTACCCGGACTAACAGATACGCAGTATTTT.

This sequence joins TRBV4-3 and TRBJ2-2; 10 nucleotides agree with TRBD2. The germline CDR1 and CDR2 sequences are LGHNA and YSLEER. This CDR3 is built from 16 residues. The J segment lost 3 bases and the V segment lost 6 bases, leaving 7 bases of the junction unmatched. In DNA, the CDR3 is TGCGCCAGCAGTCCAGCGGGAGGGGTTTACACCGGGGAGCTGTTTTTT. It is translated as CASSPAGGVYTGELFF.

The chain joins TRBV7-2 to TRBJ2-7, with 9 nucleotides matching TRBD1. The CDR3 length is 15 residues. Per the germline V gene, CDR1 is SGHTA and CDR2 is FQGNSA. The chain's CDR3 is CAISPQGALPYEQYV. The CDR3 DNA is TGTGCCATCAGCCCACAGGGGGCGCTTCCTTACGAGCAGTACGTC.

This rearrangement joins TRBV5-1 to TRBJ2-2, with a tentative D call TRBD2 (5 bases). The V gene lost 6 bases and the J gene lost 2 bases, with 11 bases spanning the gap. The CDR3 has 14 residues. Per germline, CDR1 SGHRS and CDR2 YFSETQ. CDR3 bases: TGCGCCAGCAATCTCGGGAAAAACACCGGGGAGCTGTTTTTT. Amino acids: CASNLGKNTGELFF.

V and J are TRBV20-1 and TRBJ1-2, with a tentative D call TRBD1 (5 bases). The V and J ends lost 3 bases and 5 bases respectively, with 10 bases between them. CDR1 DFQATT and CDR2 SNEGSKA come from the germline V gene (reference sequence). This CDR3 spans 12 amino acids. In DNA, the CDR3 is TGCAGTGCTAGGACAGAGGGGTATGGCTACACCTTC. It is translated as CSARTEGYGYTF.

This clonotype was seen once. This chain joins TRBV7-3 and TRBJ2-1; 9 bases align to TRBD2. Per the germline V gene, CDR1 is SGHTA and CDR2 is FQGTGA. The CDR3 consists of 16 residues. After removal of 1 base from V and 8 bases from J, the junction contained 9 bases not matched to a gene. CDR3 nucleotides: TGTGCCAGCAGCTTAATTGCGGGGGGGCTAGTATATGAGCAGTTCTTC. It is translated as CASSLIAGGLVYEQFF. Combining the CDR3 with reference TRBV7-3 and TRBJ2-1 gives the whole variable domain GAGVSQTPSNKVTEKGKYVELRCDPISGHTALYWYRQSLGQGPEFLIYFQGTGAADDSGLPNDRFFAVRPEGSVSTLKIQRTERGDSAVYLCASSLIAGGLVYEQFFGPGTRLTVL.

The table lists this clonotype with a few counts. This rearrangement joins TRBV12-5 to TRBJ1-1; D is unresolved. The V and J ends lost 8 bases and 3 bases respectively, with 19 bases between them. Germline V gene lookup returns CDR1 LGHNT and CDR2 FRNRAP. There are 15 residues in the CDR3. CDR3 in amino acids: CASMDSNRRDTEAFF. The CDR3, as DNA: TGTGCTAGTATGGACTCAAATAGAAGGGACACTGAAGCTTTCTTT.

This chain connects TRBV28 to TRBJ1-5; possibly TRBD1 for D (6 bases). Deletions cut 6 bases from V and 6 bases from J, with 18 bases between. The CDR3 runs to 15 residues. In germline, CDR1 is MDHEN, CDR2 SYDVKM. The CDR3 is CASRRRDTLRQPQHF. DNA for the CDR3: TGTGCCAGCAGACGGCGGGACACTCTCCGTCAGCCCCAGCATTTT.

This clonotype was recorded once. This sequence may be a read error, since a much larger clone differs from it by one base. The rearrangement links TRBV7-2 to TRBJ1-1; D is undetermined. Per the germline V gene, CDR1 is SGHTA and CDR2 is FQGNSA. The CDR3 is made up of 14 amino acids. The ends were cut back, 2 bases at V and 1 base at J, with 8 bases in the middle. The CDR3 spells CASSLSQWNTEAFF. As DNA, the CDR3 is TGTGCCAGCAGCTTAAGCCAGTGGAACACTGAAGCTTTCTTT.

The CDR3 DNA is TGCGCCAGCAGCCAAGATGGGGGGTCCGGCACCGGGGAGCTGTTTTTT. It is translated as CASSQDGGSGTGELFF. The rearrangement uses TRBV4-1 and TRBJ2-2, with D perhaps matching TRBD2 (6 bases). The CDR3 is made up of 16 amino acids. Germline V gene sequence: CDR1 MGHRA, CDR2 YSYEKL. The V end was cut by 0 bases, the J end by 4 bases, with 12 bases between.

This clonotype appeared many times. J is TRBJ2-7 and V is TRBV6-2 or TRBV6-3, with TRBD1 matching over 7 bases. CDR3 length: 16 residues. With V trimmed by 6 bases and J by 0 bases, 11 bases remained unmatched. Germline loops: CDR1 MNHEY, CDR2 SVGEGT. The CDR3, as DNA: TGTGCCAGCAGACGAGCCTACCGGGACAGCTCCTACGAGCAGTACGTC. Translation gives CASRRAYRDSSYEQYV.

This clonotype was detected a few times. This chain's CDR3 is CASTPGTSVTDTQYF. In nucleotides, the CDR3 is TGTGCCTCTACTCCCGGGACTAGCGTCACAGATACGCAGTATTTT. This chain joins TRBV2 and TRBJ2-3; 10 bases agree with TRBD2. Trimming cost V 11 bases and J 2 bases; bases outside gene matches: 10. Germline CDR1 and CDR2: SNHLY and FYNNEI. The CDR3 spans 15 residues.

V and J are TRBV7-2 and TRBJ1-1; D possibly corresponds to TRBD1 (6 bases). Germline CDR1 is SGHTA and CDR2 is FQGNSA. Trimming pared 1 base from V and 4 bases from J, leaving 7 bases between. The CDR3 runs 13 residues. This CDR3 is CASSLVDSTEAFF. CDR3 DNA sequence: TGTGCCAGCAGCTTAGTGGACAGCACTGAAGCTTTCTTT.

The chain employs TRBV5-1 and TRBJ2-3, with D possibly matching TRBD1 (5 bases). The length of the CDR3 is 13 residues. The V gene lost 6 bases and the J gene lost 6 bases, with 14 bases spanning the gap. Germline lookup yields CDR1 SGHRS and CDR2 YFSETQ. CDR3 sequence (DNA): TGCGCCAGCACGACAGCTCATTCCGATACGCAGTATTTT. This translates into CASTTAHSDTQYF. The entire variable domain, with the rest obtained from reference TRBV5-1 and TRBJ2-3, is as follows: KAGVTQTPRYLIKTRGQQVTLSCSPISGHRSVSWYQQTPGQGLQFLFEYFSETQRNKGNFPGRFSGRQFSNSRSEMNVSTLELGDSALYLCASTTAHSDTQYFGPGTRLTVL.

This clonotype was picked up a small number of times. V gene TRBV4-1 combines with J gene TRBJ2-1; possible D gene TRBD2, 5 bases. Germline values: CDR1 MGHRA, CDR2 YSYEKL. The length of the CDR3 is 16 residues. Trimming took off 1 base at V and 5 bases at J, with 15 bases between the two ends. CDR3 coding DNA: TGCGCCAGCAGCCAAGTAGGGTGGCCAGCGGACAATGAGCAGTTCTTC. It specifies CASSQVGWPADNEQFF.

This clonotype was seen repeatedly, ten times or more. The chain joins TRBV7-2 to TRBJ2-1, with 9 bases fitting TRBD2. Trimming cost V 1 base and J 9 bases; bases outside gene matches: 7. The CDR3 covers 15 residues. Germline V gene sequence: CDR1 SGHTA, CDR2 FQGNSA. The CDR3 sequence: CASSLESSGMVEQFF. The CDR3 DNA is TGTGCCAGCAGCTTAGAGTCTAGCGGGATGGTTGAGCAGTTCTTC.

This clonotype was counted many times. The chain is built from TRBV5-6 and TRBJ1-1; D uncertain. The CDR3 runs 14 residues. Trimming removed 4 bases at V and 2 bases at J, with 12 bases between. Germline V gives CDR1 SGHDT, CDR2 YYEEEE. The CDR3 sequence: CASSQRLVNTEAFF. The CDR3 bases are TGTGCCAGCAGCCAAAGACTCGTAAACACTGAAGCTTTCTTT.

This clonotype was found many times. V is TRBV6-2 or TRBV6-3 and J is TRBJ2-1, with 12 nucleotides matching TRBD2. Trimming cost V 1 base and J 8 bases; bases outside gene matches: 6. The CDR3 spans 16 residues. Germline values: CDR1 MNHEY, CDR2 SVGEGT. The DNA of the CDR3 is TGTGCCAGCAGTTACTGGACTAGCGGGATCCTAGATGAGCAGTTCTTC. Amino acids: CASSYWTSGILDEQFF.

The chain recombines TRBV5-1 with TRBJ2-7; D is ambiguous. From germline, CDR1 is SGHRS and CDR2 YFSETQ. The CDR3 contains 13 residues. With 4 bases removed from V and 2 bases from J, the gap between germline ends came to 10 bases. As DNA, the CDR3 is TGCGCCAGCAGCCAGGCGATGCCCTACGAGCAGTACTTC. Translation: CASSQAMPYEQYF.

This clonotype was counted only a few times. The chain couples TRBV3-1 to TRBJ2-1, with D perhaps matching TRBD2 (6 bases). Germline loops: CDR1 LGHDT, CDR2 YNNKEL (reference sequence). V was cut by 4 bases and J by 4 bases, with 8 bases left in between. The CDR3 consists of 13 residues. The CDR3 DNA reads TGTGCCAGCAGCCCGACTAGATACAATGAGCAGTTCTTC. It yields the protein CASSPTRYNEQFF.

This clonotype was counted between two and nine times. This chain joins TRBV7-9 and TRBJ2-1, with 7 bases lining up with TRBD2. The germline CDR1 and CDR2 sequences are SEHNR and FQNEAQ (reference sequence). The CDR3 runs 15 residues. Trimming at V came to 8 bases and at J to 3 bases, leaving 10 bases not matched to a gene. CDR3 sequence (DNA): TGTGCCAGCTCATTGATGGGCGGGAGCTACAATGAGCAGTTCTTC. As protein: CASSLMGGSYNEQFF.

The CDR3 is CASSLSRLAGWGTDTQYF. The CDR3, as DNA: TGTGCCAGCAGTTTATCGAGGCTAGCGGGGTGGGGCACAGATACGCAGTATTTT. The gene calls are TRBV27 and TRBJ2-3, with 9 positions matching TRBD2. V lost 0 bases, J lost 1 base, and 8 bases stayed unmatched. There are 18 residues in the CDR3. The germline V gene has CDR1 MNHEY and CDR2 SMNVEV (reference sequence).

At least ten counts were recorded for this clonotype. The chain is built from TRBV12-3 or TRBV12-4 and TRBJ2-7; 8 nucleotides match TRBD2. V shed 2 bases, J shed 0 bases, and the junction held 3 bases outside the gene matches. CDR3 length: 15 residues. Written as DNA, the CDR3 is TGTGCCAGCAGTTTACTAGCGGGCAGCTCCTACGAGCAGTACTTC. It codes for CASSLLAGSSYEQYF.

The rearrangement joins TRBV6-6 to TRBJ2-7; no clear D. The CDR3 has 14 amino acids. V gave up 5 bases and J gave up 3 bases, with 14 bases separating them. The V gene's germline CDR1 is MNHNY and CDR2 SVGAGI (reference sequence). CDR3 bases: TGTGCCAGCAGTGAGAATCAGGAGTTCTACGAGCAGTACGTC. Translation gives CASSENQEFYEQYV.

The V call is TRBV6-2 or TRBV6-3, the J call TRBJ2-1; 9 nucleotides align to TRBD2. Trimming cost V 2 bases and J 8 bases; bases outside gene matches: 4. CDR3 length equals 14 residues. The germline V gene has CDR1 MNHEY and CDR2 SVGEGT. CDR3 sequence reads: CASSYKAGGHEQFF. The CDR3 nucleotides read TGTGCCAGCAGTTACAAAGCGGGGGGCCATGAGCAGTTCTTC.

The chain recombines TRBV7-9 with TRBJ1-2; tentative D call: TRBD1 (5 bases). This CDR3 has 14 residues. The V gene lost 5 bases and the J gene lost 3 bases, with 13 bases spanning the gap. CDR1 and CDR2 (germline): SEHNR, FQNEAQ (reference sequence). In nucleotides, the CDR3 is TGTGCCAGCAGCCGCCTCGGGGGTGACTATGGCTACACCTTC. This codes for CASSRLGGDYGYTF.

This chain joins TRBV19 and TRBJ1-5, with TRBD1 identical over 8 bases. This CDR3 spans 16 amino acids. Germline CDR1 and CDR2: LNHDA and SQIVND (reference sequence). The trim removed 6 bases at V and 4 bases at J, leaving 11 bases unmatched. CDR3 amino acids: CASRMTDRAWNQPQHF. The CDR3 DNA follows: TGTGCCAGTAGGATGACGGACAGGGCCTGGAATCAGCCCCAGCATTTT.

This chain joins TRBV19 and TRBJ2-1; D gene ambiguous. Trimming took 4 bases from V and 3 from J, leaving 10 bases between them. Per the germline V gene, CDR1 is LNHDA and CDR2 is SQIVND (reference sequence). The CDR3 has 14 amino acids. CDR3 sequence reads: CASSKLPDYNEQFF. The CDR3 DNA follows: TGTGCCAGTAGTAAACTTCCAGACTACAATGAGCAGTTCTTC.